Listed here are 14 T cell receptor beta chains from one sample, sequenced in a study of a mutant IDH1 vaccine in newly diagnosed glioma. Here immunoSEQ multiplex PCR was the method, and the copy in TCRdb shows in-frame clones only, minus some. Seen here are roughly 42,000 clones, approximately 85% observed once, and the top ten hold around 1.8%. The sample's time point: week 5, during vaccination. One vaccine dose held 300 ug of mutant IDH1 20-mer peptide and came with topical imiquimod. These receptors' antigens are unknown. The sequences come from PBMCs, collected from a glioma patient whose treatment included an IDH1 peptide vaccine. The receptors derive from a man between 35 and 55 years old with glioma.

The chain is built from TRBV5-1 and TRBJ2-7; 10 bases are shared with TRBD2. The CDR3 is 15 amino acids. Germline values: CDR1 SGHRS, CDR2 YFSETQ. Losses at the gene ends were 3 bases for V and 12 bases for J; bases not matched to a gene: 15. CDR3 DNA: TGCGCCAGCAGCTCGACCGGGACTAGCGTTCCCCAATGGTACTTC. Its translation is CASSSTGTSVPQWYF.

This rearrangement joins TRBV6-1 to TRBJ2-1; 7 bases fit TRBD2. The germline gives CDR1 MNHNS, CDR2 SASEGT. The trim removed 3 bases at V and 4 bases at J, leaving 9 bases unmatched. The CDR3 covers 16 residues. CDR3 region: CASSDRGSFLYNEQFF. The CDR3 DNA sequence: TGTGCCAGCAGTGACCGCGGGAGTTTCCTTTACAATGAGCAGTTCTTC.

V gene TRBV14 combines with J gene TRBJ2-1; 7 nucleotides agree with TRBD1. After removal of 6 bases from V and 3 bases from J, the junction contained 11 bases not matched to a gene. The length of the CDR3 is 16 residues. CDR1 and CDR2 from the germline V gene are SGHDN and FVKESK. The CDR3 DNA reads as TGTGCCAGCAGGCACAGGGGTGGAGCCGACTACAATGAGCAGTTCTTC. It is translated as CASRHRGGADYNEQFF. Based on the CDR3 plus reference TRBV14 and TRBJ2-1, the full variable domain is EAGVTQFPSHSVIEKGQTVTLRCDPISGHDNLYWYRRVMGKEIKFLLHFVKESKQDESGMPNNRFLAERTGGTYSTLKVQPAELEDSGVYFCASRHRGGADYNEQFFGPGTRLTVL.

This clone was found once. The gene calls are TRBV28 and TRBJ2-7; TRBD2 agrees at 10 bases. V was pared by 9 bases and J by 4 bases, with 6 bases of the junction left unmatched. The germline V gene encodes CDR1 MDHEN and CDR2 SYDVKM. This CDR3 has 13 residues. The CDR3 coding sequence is TGTGCCAGTACACTAGCGGGACTATACGAGCAGTACTTC. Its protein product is CASTLAGLYEQYF. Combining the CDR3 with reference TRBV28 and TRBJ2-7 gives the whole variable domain DVKVTQSSRYLVKRTGEKVFLECVQDMDHENMFWYRQDPGLGLRLIYFSYDVKMKEKGDIPEGYSVSREKKERFSLILESASTNQTSMYLCASTLAGLYEQYFGPGTRLTVT.

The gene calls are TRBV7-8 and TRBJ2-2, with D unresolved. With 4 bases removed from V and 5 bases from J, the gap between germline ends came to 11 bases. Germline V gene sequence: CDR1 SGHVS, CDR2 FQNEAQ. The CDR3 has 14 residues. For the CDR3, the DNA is TGTGCCAGCAGCTCCAACACCGTGACCGGGGAGCTGTTTTTT. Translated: CASSSNTVTGELFF.

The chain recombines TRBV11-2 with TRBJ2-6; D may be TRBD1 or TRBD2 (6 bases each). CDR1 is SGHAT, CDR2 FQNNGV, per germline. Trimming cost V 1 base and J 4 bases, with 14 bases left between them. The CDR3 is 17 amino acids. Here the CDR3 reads CASSLVARGAGANVLTF. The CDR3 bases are TGTGCCAGCAGCTTAGTCGCGAGGGGGGCAGGGGCCAACGTCCTGACTTTC.

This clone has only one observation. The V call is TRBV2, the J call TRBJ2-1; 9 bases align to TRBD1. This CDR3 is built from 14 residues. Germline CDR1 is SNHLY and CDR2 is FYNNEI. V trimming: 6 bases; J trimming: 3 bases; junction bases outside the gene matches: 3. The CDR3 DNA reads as TGTGCCAGCAGCCCGGGACAGGGCTACAATGAGCAGTTCTTC. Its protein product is CASSPGQGYNEQFF.

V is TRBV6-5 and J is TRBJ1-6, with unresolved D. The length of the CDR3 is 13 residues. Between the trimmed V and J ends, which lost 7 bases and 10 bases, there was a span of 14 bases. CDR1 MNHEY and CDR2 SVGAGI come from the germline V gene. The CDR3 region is CASTTGSESPLHF. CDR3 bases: TGTGCCAGCACCACGGGCTCCGAATCACCCCTCCACTTT.

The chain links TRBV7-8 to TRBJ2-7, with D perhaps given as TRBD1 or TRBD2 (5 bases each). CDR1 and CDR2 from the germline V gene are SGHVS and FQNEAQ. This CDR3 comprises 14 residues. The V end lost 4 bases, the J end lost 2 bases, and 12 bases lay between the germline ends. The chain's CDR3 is CASSSTRGAYEQYF. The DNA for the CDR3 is TGTGCCAGCAGCTCCACTCGAGGGGCCTACGAGCAGTACTTC.

CDR3 in amino acids: CASSSIYSGSTYNEQFF. CDR3 DNA sequence: TGTGCCAGCAGCTCTATCTACAGCGGGAGTACCTACAATGAGCAGTTCTTC. The chain carries TRBV5-5 and TRBJ2-1, with 8 bases that match TRBD2. The V and J ends lost 3 bases and 2 bases, in that order; junction bases with no gene match: 10. Germline values: CDR1 SGHKS, CDR2 YYEKEE (reference sequence). CDR3 size: 17 residues. The entire variable domain, with the rest obtained from reference TRBV5-5 and TRBJ2-1, is as follows: DAGVTQSPTHLIKTRGQQVTLRCSPISGHKSVSWYQQVLGQGPQFIFQYYEKEERGRGNFPDRFSARQFPNYSSELNVNALLLGDSALYLCASSSIYSGSTYNEQFFGPGTRLTVL.

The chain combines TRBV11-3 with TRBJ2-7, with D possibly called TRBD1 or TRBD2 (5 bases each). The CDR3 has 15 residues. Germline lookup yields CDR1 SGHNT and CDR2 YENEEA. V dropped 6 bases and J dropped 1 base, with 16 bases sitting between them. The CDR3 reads CASRGSCRGSYEQYF. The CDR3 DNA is TGTGCCAGCAGGGGGAGCTGTAGGGGTTCCTACGAGCAGTACTTC.

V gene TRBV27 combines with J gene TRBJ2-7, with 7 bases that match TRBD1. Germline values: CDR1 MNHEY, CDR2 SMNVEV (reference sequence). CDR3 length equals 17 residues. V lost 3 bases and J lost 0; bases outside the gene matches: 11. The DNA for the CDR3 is TGTGCCAGCAGTTTGTACTCCGGGACAGATAGCTCCTACGAGCAGTACTTC. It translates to CASSLYSGTDSSYEQYF.

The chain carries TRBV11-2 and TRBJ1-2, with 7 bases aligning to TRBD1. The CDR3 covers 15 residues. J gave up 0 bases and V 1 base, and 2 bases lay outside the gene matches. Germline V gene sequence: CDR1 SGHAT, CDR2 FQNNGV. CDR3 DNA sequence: TGTGCCAGCAGCTTAGTAGGGACAGCTAACTATGGCTACACCTTC. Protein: CASSLVGTANYGYTF. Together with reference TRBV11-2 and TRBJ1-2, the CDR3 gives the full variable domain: EAGVAQSPRYKIIEKRQSVAFWCNPISGHATLYWYQQILGQGPKLLIQFQNNGVVDDSQLPKDRFSAERLKGVDSTLKIQPAKLEDSAVYLCASSLVGTANYGYTFGSGTRLTVV.

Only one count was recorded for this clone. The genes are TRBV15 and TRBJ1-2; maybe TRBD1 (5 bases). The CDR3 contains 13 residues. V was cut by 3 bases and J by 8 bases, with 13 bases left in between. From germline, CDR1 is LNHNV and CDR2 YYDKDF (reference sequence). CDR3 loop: CATSRGGGWGYTF. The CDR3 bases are TGTGCCACCAGCAGGGGTGGGGGTTGGGGCTACACCTTC.